Given below is one T cell receptor beta chain in context. The sample is drawn from a study of OX40 agonist ivuxolimab in advanced cancers. From germline, CDR1 is SGHTA and CDR2 FQGNSA. Germline trimming cut 7 bases from V and 7 bases from J; bases unmatched to any gene: 12. The length of the CDR3 is 15 residues. Clones were read by immunoSEQ multiplex PCR, and TCRdb kept only the in-frame ones, dropping some. The table lists around 46,000 clones, 77% of them singletons. Here the sequenced sample was CD4+ or CD8+ T cells sorted from blood, taken in a trial of the OX40 agonist ivuxolimab. V and J are TRBV7-2 and TRBJ2-1, with 8 bases aligning to TRBD2. The TCR comes from an adult with an advanced solid tumor such as melanoma, head and neck, liver or kidney cancer. CDR3 residues: CASTLSGGEHNEQFF. The CDR3 DNA follows: TGTGCCAGCACCCTTTCGGGGGGGGAGCATAATGAGCAGTTCTTC.